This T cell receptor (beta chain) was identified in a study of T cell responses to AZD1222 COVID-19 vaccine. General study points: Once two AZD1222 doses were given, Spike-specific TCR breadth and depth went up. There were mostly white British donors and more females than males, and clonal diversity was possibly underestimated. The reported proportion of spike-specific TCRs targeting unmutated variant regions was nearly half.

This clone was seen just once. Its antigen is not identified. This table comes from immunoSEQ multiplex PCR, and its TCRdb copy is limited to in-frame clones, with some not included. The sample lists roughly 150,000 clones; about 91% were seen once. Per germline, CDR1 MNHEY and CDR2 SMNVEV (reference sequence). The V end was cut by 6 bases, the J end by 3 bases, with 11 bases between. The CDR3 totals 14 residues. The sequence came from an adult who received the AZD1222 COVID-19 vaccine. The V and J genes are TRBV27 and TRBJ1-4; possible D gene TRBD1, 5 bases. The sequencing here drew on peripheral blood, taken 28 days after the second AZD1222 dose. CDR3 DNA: TGTGCCAGCAGGCGGGGGGTGCCTAATGAAAAACTGTTTTTT. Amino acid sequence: CASRRGVPNEKLFF.